Many counts were recorded for the clone carrying this T cell receptor beta chain. Between the trimmed V and J ends, which lost 8 bases and 0 bases, there was a span of 4 bases. Germline V CDR1 and CDR2: WSHSY, SAAADI. This CDR3 is built from 11 residues. The entry originates in a study of molecular identifiers for immune sequencing clone quantification. TCRdb fed the PCR reads into MiXCR, producing one record per CDR3 protein. The sample includes under 800,000 distinct CDR3 sequences, around 25% seen only once; the top ten take approximately 0.75%. Sequenced material: naive CD8+ T cells from blood, with Jurkat cell RNA spiked in. The sample's subset: FACS-sorted CD8+CD4-CCR7+CD45RA+ naive T cells. The TCR sequence derives from a human donor in good health. Some libraries in this study had Jurkat cell RNA spiked in. The chain joins TRBV10-2 to TRBJ1-1; D remains ambiguous. The CDR3 DNA reads as TGCGCCAGCGGGGTGAACACTGAAGCTTTCTTT. Its protein is CASGVNTEAFF.